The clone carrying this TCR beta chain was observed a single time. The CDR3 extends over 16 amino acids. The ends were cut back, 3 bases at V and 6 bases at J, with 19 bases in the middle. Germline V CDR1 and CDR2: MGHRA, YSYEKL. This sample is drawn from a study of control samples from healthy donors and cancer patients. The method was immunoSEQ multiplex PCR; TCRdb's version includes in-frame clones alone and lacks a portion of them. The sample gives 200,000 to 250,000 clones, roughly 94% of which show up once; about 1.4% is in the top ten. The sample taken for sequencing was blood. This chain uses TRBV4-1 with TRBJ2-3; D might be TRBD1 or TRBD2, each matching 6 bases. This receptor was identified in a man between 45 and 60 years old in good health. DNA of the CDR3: TGCGCCAGCAGCCAGATGAAAAGGGTGGGGGGCGATACGCAGTATTTT. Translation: CASSQMKRVGGDTQYF.